This T cell receptor beta chain was recovered during a study of CD8+ T cells in alopecia areata. Regarding the study as a whole: Scalp samples also yield sequences from resident alphabeta T cells of normal skin. TCR sharing was clearer in mice than between patients, perhaps partly owing to patient HLA diversity.

In alopecia areata patients, both lesional scalp punch biopsies and peripheral blood were collected. Points on this clone: Its antigen is not identified.

Sequencing templates came from extracted RNA that was reverse transcribed into cDNA. TCRdb keeps only in-frame clones here, not all; method: immunoSEQ multiplex PCR. The sample includes some 170,000 clones, around 71% seen only once; the top ten take around 10%. This TCR derives from a human donor with alopecia areata. The sequences come from CD8+ T cells sorted from blood, collected at week 0.

CDR3 in amino acids: CASGGVRGGYGYTF. The CDR3 nucleotides are TGTGCCAGCGGGGGCGTAAGGGGCGGGTATGGCTACACCTTC. The V gene is TRBV9, the J gene TRBJ1-2; maybe TRBD1 (6 bases). The V gene lost 7 bases and the J gene lost 5 bases, with 18 bases spanning the gap. The CDR3 runs 14 residues. Per germline, CDR1 SGDLS and CDR2 YYNGEE.